This T cell receptor beta chain was sequenced during a study of cytomegalovirus exposure and HLA in healthy donors. V was clipped by 0 bases and J by 4 bases, with 13 bases between them. Per germline, CDR1 SGHRS and CDR2 YFSETQ. The CDR3 runs 15 residues. Amplification used 60 Vbeta primers and 13 Jbeta primers. Generated by immunoSEQ multiplex PCR, the TCRdb table keeps only in-frame clones and is missing some. Its table lists tens of thousands of clones. This chain links TRBV5-1 with TRBJ1-2; no firm D call. The sequence was obtained from a woman aged 55-69 years in good health and CMV-seronegative. The specimen was PBMCs. The CDR3 region is CASSLAGGAGYGYTF. The CDR3 DNA sequence: TGCGCCAGCAGCTTGGCAGGTGGCGCAGGCTATGGCTACACCTTC. Drawing the rest from reference TRBV5-1 and TRBJ1-2, the complete variable domain is KAGVTQTPRYLIKTRGQQVTLSCSPISGHRSVSWYQQTPGQGLQFLFEYFSETQRNKGNFPGRFSGRQFSNSRSEMNVSTLELGDSALYLCASSLAGGAGYGYTFGSGTRLTVV.